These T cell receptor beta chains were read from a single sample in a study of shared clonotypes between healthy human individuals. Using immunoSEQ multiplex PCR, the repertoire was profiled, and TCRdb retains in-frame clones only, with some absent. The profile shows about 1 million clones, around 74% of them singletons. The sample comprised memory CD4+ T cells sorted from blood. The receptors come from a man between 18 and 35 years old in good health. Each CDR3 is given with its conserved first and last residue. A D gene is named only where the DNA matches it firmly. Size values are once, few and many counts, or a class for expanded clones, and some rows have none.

CDR3nt: TGTGCCAGCAGCTTGTACGCCGAATACGAGCAGTACTTC; CDR3aa: CASSLYAEYEQYF; d_gene: .; v_gene: TRBV5-4; j_gene: TRBJ2-7; abundance: .; len: 13
CDR3nt: TGTGCCAGCAGCGACGGACTAGCGGGAGTTCGGGAGCTGTTTTTT; CDR3aa: CASSDGLAGVRELFF; d_gene: TRBD2; v_gene: TRBV2; j_gene: TRBJ2-2; abundance: once; len: 15
CDR3nt: TGTGCCAGCAGGCCGGGACAGGGGGGAGTCCTAGCCAAAAACATTCAGTACTTC; CDR3aa: CASRPGQGGVLAKNIQYF; d_gene: TRBD1; v_gene: TRBV2; j_gene: TRBJ2-4; abundance: .; len: 18
CDR3nt: TGCGCCAGCAGGGGGGCGGGAGAAAAACTGTTTTTT; CDR3aa: CASRGAGEKLFF; d_gene: .; v_gene: TRBV5-1; j_gene: TRBJ1-4; abundance: .; len: 12
CDR3nt: TGCGCCAGCAGCCAGGGACAGGGAAGTTACAATGAGCAGTTCTTC; CDR3aa: CASSQGQGSYNEQFF; d_gene: TRBD1; v_gene: TRBV5-1; j_gene: TRBJ2-1; abundance: .; len: 15
CDR3nt: TGTGCCAGCAGCTTAGGGCTAGCGGCCGGCTACGAGCAGTACTTC; CDR3aa: CASSLGLAAGYEQYF; d_gene: TRBD2; v_gene: TRBV7-2; j_gene: TRBJ2-7; abundance: .; len: 15
CDR3nt: TGTGCCAGCAGCTTGGGGCAGGGGGCGAACGAGCAGTACTTC; CDR3aa: CASSLGQGANEQYF; d_gene: TRBD1; v_gene: TRBV7-6; j_gene: TRBJ2-7; abundance: .; len: 14
CDR3nt: TGTGCCAGCAGCTCCTATTATGACGCACACTATGGCTACACCTTC; CDR3aa: CASSSYYDAHYGYTF; d_gene: .; v_gene: TRBV7-2; j_gene: TRBJ1-2; abundance: .; len: 15
CDR3nt: TGTGCCAGCAGCCTGGGAGGGGGCACTGAAGCTTTCTTT; CDR3aa: CASSLGGGTEAFF; d_gene: .; v_gene: TRBV6-6; j_gene: TRBJ1-1; abundance: .; len: 13
CDR3nt: TGTGCCAGCAGTTCCCCGCGACAGGTGAACACTGAAGCTTTCTTT; CDR3aa: CASSSPRQVNTEAFF; d_gene: .; v_gene: TRBV6-5; j_gene: TRBJ1-1; abundance: .; len: 15
CDR3nt: TGTGCCAGCAGTCCTTACACCGTGGTTAGCTCTGAAGCTTTCTTT; CDR3aa: CASSPYTVVSSEAFF; d_gene: .; v_gene: TRBV28; j_gene: TRBJ1-1; abundance: .; len: 15
CDR3nt: TGTGCCAGCAGTGCGGATTTGGTCGGGGAGCTGTTTTTT; CDR3aa: CASSADLVGELFF; d_gene: .; v_gene: TRBV2; j_gene: TRBJ2-2; abundance: .; len: 13
CDR3nt: TGCGCCAGCAGCCAAGAAGGGACAGTCACCGGGGAGCTGTTTTTT; CDR3aa: CASSQEGTVTGELFF; d_gene: TRBD1; v_gene: TRBV4-1; j_gene: TRBJ2-2; abundance: many; len: 15
CDR3nt: TGCGCCAGCAGTGAGTCCTCTAGCGGGAGAAATGAGCAGTTCTTC; CDR3aa: CASSESSSGRNEQFF; d_gene: TRBD2; v_gene: TRBV10-2; j_gene: TRBJ2-1; abundance: .; len: 15
CDR3nt: TGTGCCAGCAGCGTCGAAGGGACTAGCCCCAATGAGCAGTTCTTC; CDR3aa: CASSVEGTSPNEQFF; d_gene: TRBD2; v_gene: TRBV9; j_gene: TRBJ2-1; abundance: .; len: 15
CDR3nt: TGTGCCAGCAGCCCCCGGGCAGGGCCTGGGGCCAACGTCCTGACTTTC; CDR3aa: CASSPRAGPGANVLTF; d_gene: .; v_gene: TRBV7-3; j_gene: TRBJ2-6; abundance: once; len: 16
CDR3nt: TGTGCCAGCAGCTGTCTCCCGGCGGAAGCTTTCTTT; CDR3aa: CASSCLPAEAFF; d_gene: .; v_gene: TRBV11-3; j_gene: TRBJ1-1; abundance: few; len: 12
CDR3nt: TGTGCCAGCAGCGTAGTTGCGGGAGGTGGGGAGACCCAGTACTTC; CDR3aa: CASSVVAGGGETQYF; d_gene: TRBD2; v_gene: TRBV9; j_gene: TRBJ2-5; abundance: .; len: 15
CDR3nt: TGTGCCAGCAGCTCAAACAGGGAGAACACTGAAGCTTTCTTT; CDR3aa: CASSSNRENTEAFF; d_gene: .; v_gene: TRBV25-1; j_gene: TRBJ1-1; abundance: .; len: 14
CDR3nt: TGTGCCAGTAGTAGACAGGGAGCAGATAATGAAAAACTGTTTTTT; CDR3aa: CASSRQGADNEKLFF; d_gene: TRBD1; v_gene: TRBV19; j_gene: TRBJ1-4; abundance: .; len: 15
CDR3nt: TGTGCCAGCAGTGGGGACAGCTACGAGCAGTACTTC; CDR3aa: CASSGDSYEQYF; d_gene: TRBD1; v_gene: TRBV2; j_gene: TRBJ2-7; abundance: many; len: 12
CDR3nt: TGTGCCAGCAGTTTTCTCCGAGAGACCCAGTACTTC; CDR3aa: CASSFLRETQYF; d_gene: .; v_gene: TRBV6-1; j_gene: TRBJ2-5; abundance: once; len: 12
CDR3nt: TGTGCCAGCAGTGAACCGGGGGGACTAGCGGGAAGCACAGATACGCAGTATTTT; CDR3aa: CASSEPGGLAGSTDTQYF; d_gene: TRBD2; v_gene: TRBV6-1; j_gene: TRBJ2-3; abundance: few; len: 18
CDR3nt: TGCGCCAGCAGTCGGACAGGGGATGCTCAGCCCCAGCATTTT; CDR3aa: CASSRTGDAQPQHF; d_gene: TRBD1; v_gene: TRBV5-1; j_gene: TRBJ1-5; abundance: .; len: 14